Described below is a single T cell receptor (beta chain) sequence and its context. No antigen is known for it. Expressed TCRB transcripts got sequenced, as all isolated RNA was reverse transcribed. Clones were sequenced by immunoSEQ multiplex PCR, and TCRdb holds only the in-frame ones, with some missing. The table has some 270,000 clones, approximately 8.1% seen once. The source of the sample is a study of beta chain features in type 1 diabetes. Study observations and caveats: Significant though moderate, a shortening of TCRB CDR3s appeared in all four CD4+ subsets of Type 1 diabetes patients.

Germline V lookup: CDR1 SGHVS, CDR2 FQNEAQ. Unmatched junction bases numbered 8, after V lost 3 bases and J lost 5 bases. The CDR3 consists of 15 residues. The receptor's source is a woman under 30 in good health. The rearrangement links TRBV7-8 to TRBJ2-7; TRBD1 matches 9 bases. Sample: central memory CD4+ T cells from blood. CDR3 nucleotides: TGTGCCAGCAGCTTTCGAAGGGACAGGGTCCACGAGCAGTACTTC. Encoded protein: CASSFRRDRVHEQYF.